This TCR beta chain was observed in a study of blood T cells in healthy people across ages. Findings and limits, study-wide: Older age coincided with a roughly linear decline in TCR beta diversity per million T cells. The long-lived group displayed more naive CD4+ cells, plus higher diversity, than the aged donors did.

The CDR3 loop spans 18 amino acids. V was trimmed by 2 bases and J by 0 bases, leaving 14 bases between them. Turning to this clonotype: The target antigen is unknown.

Next came a second PCR, run for roughly 6 to 11 cycles, which used a sample-barcoded 5' primer along with a J-beta primer mix. One entry per CDR3 protein results from TCRdb running MiXCR on the 5' RACE reads. Among some 900,000 distinct CDR3 sequences listed, roughly 52% were seen once. The chain recombines TRBV12-3 or TRBV12-4 with TRBJ2-6; tentatively, D is TRBD1 (5 bases). The source of this sequence is a man under 40 in good health. The sample was blood. This CDR3 reads CASSLRAGKTSGANVLTF. The CDR3 region has the DNA TGTGCCAGCAGTTTAAGGGCAGGGAAGACCTCTGGGGCCAACGTCCTGACTTTC.